This passage covers 3 T cell receptor beta chains from one sample sequenced in a study of cytomegalovirus exposure and HLA in healthy donors. The repertoire was sequenced with immunoSEQ multiplex PCR; TCRdb's copy has only in-frame clones and lacks some. The profile shows 250,000 to 400,000 clones, nearly 90% of them singletons. Source material: PBMCs. The receptor set was obtained from a young man in good health and CMV-seronegative.

This clone has a single count. V usage is TRBV19 and J usage is TRBJ1-2, with D unresolved. Germline V gene sequence: CDR1 LNHDA, CDR2 SQIVND (reference sequence). This CDR3 spans 14 amino acids. Trimming stripped 5 bases from V and 4 bases from J, with 14 bases between. In DNA, the CDR3 is TGTGCCAGTAGTCTCTCCGGAGATGTCTATGGCTACACCTTC. It yields the protein CASSLSGDVYGYTF.

V is TRBV4-3 and J is TRBJ2-1; TRBD2 might be the D (6 bases). The CDR3 length is 15 residues. The V and J ends lost 3 bases and 0 bases respectively, with 9 bases between them. Germline V gene lookup returns CDR1 LGHNA and CDR2 YSLEER. CDR3: CASSHGGSSYNEQFF. The DNA for the CDR3 is TGCGCCAGCAGCCATGGAGGGTCCTCCTACAATGAGCAGTTCTTC.

The rearrangement uses TRBV5-1 and TRBJ1-3, with 10 bases fitting TRBD1. The J segment lost 2 bases and the V segment lost 0 bases, leaving 5 bases of the junction unmatched. Germline values: CDR1 SGHRS, CDR2 YFSETQ. The CDR3 is 17 residues long. In DNA form, the CDR3 reads TGCGCCAGCAGCTTGGGACAGGGGGCGCAAGCTGGAAACACCATATATTTT. It specifies CASSLGQGAQAGNTIYF.